The next 15 T cell receptor beta chains were all read from a single sample in a study of blood T cell repertoires in COVID-19. TCRdb's table, derived via immunoSEQ multiplex PCR, lists solely in-frame clones and lacks some. Of 250,000 to 350,000 clones in the sample, roughly 84% were seen once. Material for sequencing was peripheral blood. These receptors came from a human donor with COVID-19, enrolled during active disease. The donor label of this sample is uncertain.

CDR3 coding DNA: TGCAGCGTTGCTATAAGCGGAAACACCATATATTTT. Residues: CSVAISGNTIYF. J is TRBJ1-3 and V is TRBV29-1; no reliable D call. V was shortened by 4 bases and J by 4 bases, with 8 bases between the two germline ends. CDR3 length: 12 residues. Germline V gene sequence: CDR1 SQVTM, CDR2 ANQGSEA. Supplemented by reference TRBV29-1 and TRBJ1-3, the full variable domain reads SAVISQKPSRDICQRGTSLTIQCQVDSQVTMMFWYRQQPGQSLTLIATANQGSEATYESGFVIDKFPISRPNLTFSTLTVSNMSPEDSSIYLCSVAISGNTIYFGEGSWLTVV.

This chain joins TRBV27 and TRBJ2-1; 11 nucleotides align to TRBD2. The CDR3 is 17 amino acids. Germline CDR1 MNHEY, CDR2 SMNVEV (reference sequence). Trimming took 4 bases from V and 5 from J; bases not matched to a gene: 10. In DNA form, the CDR3 reads TGTGCCAGCAGTTCCCTAGCGGGAGGCCTCACTCACAATGAGCAGTTCTTC. Its translation: CASSSLAGGLTHNEQFF.

V usage is TRBV20-1 and J usage is TRBJ2-5; the match to TRBD2 covers 11 bases. Unmatched junction bases numbered 7, after V lost 3 bases and J lost 4 bases. Germline assignment: CDR1 DFQATT and CDR2 SNEGSKA (reference sequence). This CDR3 contains 15 residues. This CDR3 is CSASLLAGDTETQYF. The CDR3 DNA sequence: TGCAGTGCTAGTTTACTAGCGGGAGACACAGAGACCCAGTACTTC.

The chain has TRBV3-1 (or the pseudogene TRBV3-2) and TRBJ2-3; 7 bases align to TRBD2. CDR1 and CDR2 from the germline V gene are LGHDT and YNNKEL (reference sequence). The CDR3 length is 15 residues. The V and J ends lost 1 base and 9 bases, in that order; junction bases with no gene match: 10. This CDR3 is CASSQALSSGPTQYF. The CDR3 nucleotides read TGTGCCAGCAGCCAAGCTTTATCTAGCGGACCCACGCAGTATTTT.

This clone was counted only a few times. The V and J genes are TRBV28 and TRBJ2-1; 9 nucleotides agree with TRBD2. The germline V gene encodes CDR1 MDHEN and CDR2 SYDVKM. Trimming cost V 2 bases and J 8 bases; bases outside gene matches: 7. This CDR3 region has 15 residues. As DNA, the CDR3 is TGTGCCAGCAGTTTACCCGCGGGAGGGATCCATGAGCAGTTCTTC. This encodes CASSLPAGGIHEQFF.

This clone was observed a single time. The V call is TRBV24-1, the J call TRBJ1-5; D remains unclear. The CDR3 is 21 amino acids. Germline V lookup: CDR1 KGHDR, CDR2 SFDVKD. The germline V and J ends were trimmed by 3 bases and 6 bases, with 32 bases remaining between them. CDR3 in DNA: TGTGCCACCAGTGATCCCCCTTTCGTGGCCCCCCACCCCGAGACGGGTCAGCCCCAGCATTTT. It codes for CATSDPPFVAPHPETGQPQHF.

V is TRBV6-5 and J is TRBJ2-2; weak D call: TRBD2 (5 bases). The ends were cut back, 5 bases at V and 3 bases at J, with 10 bases in the middle. Germline CDR1 is MNHEY and CDR2 is SVGAGI. The CDR3 runs to 14 residues. CDR3 in amino acids: CASSRMRDTGELFF. CDR3 DNA: TGTGCCAGCAGTCGGATGAGGGACACCGGGGAGCTGTTTTTT.

V gene TRBV28 combines with J gene TRBJ1-1; no clear D. Trimming shortened V by 8 bases and J by 4 bases, and 17 bases separated the two germline ends. The V gene's germline CDR1 is MDHEN and CDR2 SYDVKM. The CDR3 runs to 14 residues. The chain's CDR3 is CASGSRRGSTEAFF. The CDR3, as DNA: TGTGCCAGCGGGAGTCGGCGAGGGAGCACTGAAGCTTTCTTT.

V is TRBV28 and J is TRBJ2-7; TRBD2 might be the D (6 bases). CDR3 size: 15 residues. Deletions cut 7 bases from V and 6 bases from J, with 22 bases between. CDR1 is MDHEN, CDR2 SYDVKM, per germline. This CDR3 reads CASTPVRRAVAEQYF. CDR3 in DNA: TGTGCCAGCACCCCAGTTCGGAGGGCTGTCGCCGAGCAGTACTTC.

The chain recombines TRBV7-3 with TRBJ1-2; TRBD1 is a possible D gene (6 bases). Trimming took off 5 bases at V and 1 base at J, with 17 bases between the two ends. The germline CDR1 and CDR2 sequences are SGHTA and FQGTGA. This CDR3 contains 16 residues. The CDR3: CASSANHGGLNYGYTF. In DNA form, the CDR3 reads TGTGCCAGCAGCGCCAATCATGGGGGCCTTAACTATGGCTACACCTTC.

This rearrangement joins TRBV19 to TRBJ2-3; TRBD2 matches 12 bases. The CDR3 sequence is 15 residues long. CDR1 is LNHDA, CDR2 SQIVND, per germline (reference sequence). J gave up 4 bases and V 7 bases, and 6 bases lay outside the gene matches. The CDR3 spells CASTETSGSSDTQYF. The CDR3 nucleotides are TGTGCCAGTACAGAGACTAGCGGGAGTTCAGATACGCAGTATTTT.

This rearrangement joins TRBV30 to TRBJ2-7; tentatively, D is TRBD2 (6 bases). V lost 4 bases, J lost 7 bases, and 20 bases lay in between. This CDR3 is 14 amino acids long. Per germline, CDR1 GTSNPN and CDR2 SVGIG (reference sequence). This chain's CDR3 is CAWNSGTRFREQYF. In DNA form, the CDR3 reads TGTGCCTGGAATTCCGGGACTCGTTTTAGGGAGCAGTACTTC. Looking up the rest from reference TRBV30 and TRBJ2-7 gives the full variable domain: SQTIHQWPATLVQPVGSPLSLECTVEGTSNPNLYWYRQAAGRGLQLLFYSVGIGQISSEVPQNLSASRPQDRQFILSSKKLLLSDSGFYLCAWNSGTRFREQYFGPGTRLTVT.

This clone was observed once. This chain joins TRBV5-1 and TRBJ2-3, with TRBD2 matching over 9 bases. This CDR3 contains 17 residues. V lost 5 bases, J lost 2 bases, and 12 bases stayed unmatched. Germline CDR1 reads SGHRS; CDR2 reads YFSETQ. The CDR3 coding sequence is TGCGCCAGCAGTTCATCAGGACTAGCGACAGTCACAGATACGCAGTATTTT. Its translation is CASSSSGLATVTDTQYF.

The V gene is TRBV19, the J gene TRBJ2-6; no clear D. Germline V gives CDR1 LNHDA, CDR2 SQIVND (reference sequence). This CDR3 spans 16 amino acids. Trimming left V 2 bases short and J 0 bases short, with 8 bases between. The CDR3 DNA is TGTGCCAGTAGTATATCCCCGAGCTCTGGGGCCAACGTCCTGACTTTC. This gives the protein CASSISPSSGANVLTF. Filled out from reference TRBV19 and TRBJ2-6, the complete variable domain reads DGGITQSPKYLFRKEGQNVTLSCEQNLNHDAMYWYRQDPGQGLRLIYYSQIVNDFQKGDIAEGYSVSREKKESFPLTVTSAQKNPTAFYLCASSISPSSGANVLTFGAGSRLTVL.

J is TRBJ1-5 and V is TRBV24-1; possible D gene TRBD1, 5 bases. The CDR3 is made up of 13 amino acids. V gave up 5 bases and J gave up 6 bases, with 10 bases separating them. From germline, CDR1 is KGHDR and CDR2 SFDVKD. The CDR3 nucleotides are TGTGCCACCAGTGTTCAGGGAACTCAGCCCCAGCATTTT. It specifies CATSVQGTQPQHF.